This note documents a single T cell receptor (beta chain) sequence. The data belong to a study of long-term antiretroviral therapy in people with HIV. The authors ran the immunoSEQ assay, v3.0, at survey level. The table came from immunoSEQ multiplex PCR; TCRdb's copy has only in-frame clones and leaves some out. The sample yields around 12,000 clones, approximately 80% seen once. Trimming cost V 7 bases and J 0 bases; bases outside gene matches: 3. There are 15 residues in the CDR3. CDR1 is SGHVS, CDR2 FNYEAQ, per germline. The chain uses TRBV7-6 and TRBJ2-1; 10 bases are a match to TRBD2. The specimen was unsorted PBMCs, collected 0.5 years before starting antiretroviral therapy. The receptor's source is a woman in her thirties or forties with HIV. The CDR3 sequence is CASNPSGSSYNEQFF. The CDR3 DNA reads as TGTGCCAGCAACCCTAGCGGGAGCTCCTACAATGAGCAGTTCTTC. The complete variable domain, with remaining parts taken from reference TRBV7-6 and TRBJ2-1, reads GAGVSQSPRYKVTKRGQDVALRCDPISGHVSLYWYRQALGQGPEFLTYFNYEAQQDKSGLPNDRFSAERPEGSISTLTIQRTEQRDSAMYRCASNPSGSSYNEQFFGPGTRLTVL.